Listed here are 18 T cell receptor beta chains from one sample, sequenced in a study of quantifying T cell responses using KT2 cells. Study-wide context: RNA was reverse transcribed with TCR alpha and beta constant-region primers.

Each cDNA got a UMI-containing oligo ligated at its 3' end. An equimolar mix of RC1.1 and RC1.2 primed the beta chain across TRBC1 and TRBC2. TCRdb ran MiXCR on the UMI-ligation and nested PCR reads and lists one entry per CDR3 protein. Of 40,000 or so distinct CDR3 sequences detected, 15% to 20% appear once; the ten largest clones hold over 40%. What was sequenced was PBMCs spiked with cells of the T cell clone KT2. All receptors come from a human donor.

The table lists this clonotype with a count of one. The chain recombines TRBV5-1 with TRBJ2-6; D not resolved. This CDR3 has 16 amino acids. V lost 0 bases and J 0 bases, leaving 7 bases between the germline ends. Germline CDR1 and CDR2: SGHRS and YFSETQ. The CDR3 DNA is TGCGCCAGCAGCTTGGGTGACAACTCTGGGGCCAACGTCCTGACTTTC. Its translation: CASSLGDNSGANVLTF.

This chain uses TRBV24-1 with TRBJ2-3, with TRBD2 matching 7 bases. The CDR3 runs to 21 residues. Germline assignment: CDR1 KGHDR and CDR2 SFDVKD. The V and J ends lost 9 bases and 3 bases, in that order; junction bases with no gene match: 29. The CDR3, as DNA: TGTGCCACCCCCGGCCATGGGAGTAGGCTAGCGGATCCCCCGGCTACAGATACGCAGTATTTT. It yields the protein CATPGHGSRLADPPATDTQYF.

In this sample, this clonotype turned up a few times. The chain has TRBV18 and TRBJ2-2; tentatively, D is TRBD2 (5 bases). Germline CDR1 reads KGHSH; CDR2 reads LQKENI. The CDR3 is made up of 15 amino acids. V lost 4 bases and J 5 bases, leaving 14 bases between the germline ends. The CDR3 DNA sequence: TGTGCCAGCTCACAGATGCTTTCGGGAACCGGGGAGCTGTTTTTT. This codes for CASSQMLSGTGELFF.

The V call is TRBV6-2 or TRBV6-3, the J call TRBJ1-4; D uncertain. V lost 6 bases and J lost 5, with 10 bases in between. Germline V gene sequence: CDR1 MNHEY, CDR2 SVGEGT. There are 13 residues in the CDR3. The CDR3 protein is CASRDRSNEKLFF. For the CDR3, the DNA is TGTGCCAGCAGGGACCGGAGCAATGAAAAACTGTTTTTT.

This clonotype has just a few counts. V gene TRBV5-5 combines with J gene TRBJ1-5, with a weak D call TRBD1 (5 bases). V lost 1 base, J lost 4 bases, and 12 bases lay in between. CDR1 and CDR2 from the germline V gene are SGHKS and YYEKEE (reference sequence). The CDR3 runs to 15 residues. In DNA, the CDR3 is TGTGCCAGCAGCTTGACGACAGTGACAAATCAGCCCCAGCATTTT. Translated: CASSLTTVTNQPQHF.

The chain is built from TRBV5-1 and TRBJ2-3; D remains unclear. In germline, CDR1 is SGHRS, CDR2 YFSETQ. This CDR3 region has 13 residues. Trimming shortened V by 4 bases and J by 4 bases, and 10 bases separated the two germline ends. CDR3 region: CASSRSGADTQYF. CDR3 DNA sequence: TGCGCCAGCAGCCGAAGTGGCGCAGATACGCAGTATTTT. Filled out from reference TRBV5-1 and TRBJ2-3, the complete variable domain reads KAGVTQTPRYLIKTRGQQVTLSCSPISGHRSVSWYQQTPGQGLQFLFEYFSETQRNKGNFPGRFSGRQFSNSRSEMNVSTLELGDSALYLCASSRSGADTQYFGPGTRLTVL.

V gene TRBV12-3 or TRBV12-4 combines with J gene TRBJ1-5; a weak D match, TRBD1 (6 bases). Trimming removed 3 bases at V and 3 bases at J, with 9 bases between. The CDR3 consists of 14 residues. CDR3 region: CASSFRTDNQPQHF. The DNA of the CDR3 is TGTGCCAGCAGTTTCCGGACAGACAATCAGCCCCAGCATTTT.

This clonotype has only a few counts. The V gene is TRBV5-5, the J gene TRBJ2-5; maybe TRBD1 (6 bases). Germline lookup yields CDR1 SGHKS and CDR2 YYEKEE (reference sequence). The length of the CDR3 is 15 residues. Between the trimmed V and J ends, which lost 4 bases and 3 bases, there was a span of 16 bases. The CDR3 here is CASSQPLYREETQYF. The CDR3 DNA reads TGTGCCAGCAGCCAACCTCTCTACAGGGAAGAGACCCAGTACTTC.

This clonotype was observed once. The chain couples TRBV12-3 or TRBV12-4 to TRBJ2-3; 9 nucleotides agree with TRBD1. With V trimmed by 6 bases and J by 3 bases, 7 bases remained unmatched. This CDR3 spans 15 amino acids. Here the CDR3 reads CASRPGTGRTDTQYF. In DNA form, the CDR3 reads TGTGCCAGCAGACCCGGGACAGGGCGAACAGATACGCAGTATTTT.

This chain joins TRBV20-1 and TRBJ1-2; possibly TRBD1 for D (5 bases). V dropped 2 bases and J dropped 5 bases, with 18 bases sitting between them. The CDR3 sequence is 15 residues long. Germline CDR1 reads DFQATT; CDR2 reads SNEGSKA (reference sequence). CDR3 region: CSARSGQGGDYGYTF. In DNA, the CDR3 is TGCAGTGCTAGATCGGGCCAGGGTGGGGATTATGGCTACACCTTC.

The chain has TRBV5-1 and TRBJ1-2; D gene uncertain. V dropped 0 bases and J dropped 5 bases, with 5 bases sitting between them. The CDR3 extends over 12 amino acids. The germline CDR1 and CDR2 sequences are SGHRS and YFSETQ. This CDR3 is CASSLEGYGYTF. The DNA for the CDR3 is TGCGCCAGCAGCTTGGAGGGATATGGCTACACCTTC.

This clonotype was picked up a small number of times. J is TRBJ2-1 and V is TRBV5-5; D is uncertain. CDR1 SGHKS and CDR2 YYEKEE come from the germline V gene (reference sequence). The CDR3 loop spans 15 amino acids. V was pared by 1 base and J by 0 bases, with 8 bases between. CDR3: CASSLSVTSYNEQFF. As DNA, the CDR3 is TGTGCCAGCAGCTTGTCAGTTACCTCCTACAATGAGCAGTTCTTC.

This clonotype has more than one count but fewer than ten. The V call is TRBV12-3 or TRBV12-4, the J call TRBJ1-3; D is unresolved. The CDR3 has 14 residues. Trimming left V 3 bases short and J 0 bases short, with 6 bases between. The CDR3 DNA reads as TGTGCCAGCAGTTTCTGGAGCTCTGGAAACACCATATATTTT. Residues: CASSFWSSGNTIYF.

This clonotype has just a few counts. The chain is built from TRBV2 and TRBJ1-2; 10 bases are shared with TRBD1. The CDR3 totals 15 residues. J was trimmed by 0 bases and V by 6 bases; bases with no gene match: 4. The germline CDR1 and CDR2 sequences are SNHLY and FYNNEI. CDR3 DNA: TGTGCCAGCAGACGGACAGGGGGAGCTAACTATGGCTACACCTTC. Translating it yields CASRRTGGANYGYTF.

CDR3 in amino acids: CASRSGQGLIYGYTF. The CDR3, as DNA: TGTGCCAGCAGGTCCGGACAGGGATTAATCTATGGCTACACCTTC. The rearrangement uses TRBV2 and TRBJ1-2, with 8 nucleotides matching TRBD1. From germline, CDR1 is SNHLY and CDR2 FYNNEI. V shed 6 bases and J 4 bases; nucleotides not matched to a gene: 10. This CDR3 spans 15 amino acids.

This sequence joins TRBV27 and TRBJ1-6; no reliable D call. Trimming shortened V by 1 base and J by 8 bases, and 12 bases separated the two germline ends. The germline CDR1 and CDR2 sequences are MNHEY and SMNVEV (reference sequence). This CDR3 is 15 amino acids long. CDR3 sequence reads: CASSLFFQSHSPLHF. In DNA form, the CDR3 reads TGTGCCAGCAGTTTATTCTTCCAATCTCATTCACCCCTCCACTTT.

The chain uses TRBV5-1 and TRBJ2-1; 8 bases map to TRBD1. Germline values: CDR1 SGHRS, CDR2 YFSETQ. Germline trimming cut 4 bases from V and 7 bases from J; bases unmatched to any gene: 7. The CDR3 totals 14 residues. The CDR3, as DNA: TGCGCCAGCAGCAAAGGACAGGGTAAGAATGAGCAGTTCTTC. It encodes CASSKGQGKNEQFF.

This clonotype was counted at least ten times. V gene TRBV5-1 combines with J gene TRBJ2-1, with TRBD2 matching 9 bases. J lost 4 bases, V lost 3 bases, and 8 bases had no gene match. Germline V gene sequence: CDR1 SGHRS, CDR2 YFSETQ. This CDR3 contains 16 residues. The chain's CDR3 is CASSSDPGLAYNEQFF. CDR3 nucleotides: TGCGCCAGCAGCTCGGATCCGGGACTAGCATACAATGAGCAGTTCTTC.